This TCR beta chain was sequenced in a study of blood T cell repertoires in COVID-19. Overall study context: COVID-19 samples, acute and convalescent, were from the United States, Italy and Spain. T cells, B-cell-depleted T cells, or PBMCs provided the cDNA or gDNA that served as material.

This CDR3 region has 14 residues. Germline CDR1 is SGHAT and CDR2 is FQNNGV. Trimming pared 4 bases from V and 5 bases from J, leaving 9 bases between. Study processing details: Scientists estimated how many nucleated cells there were by amplifying reference gene primers. Data came from immunoSEQ multiplex PCR; TCRdb stores just in-frame clones and leaves some out. That table gives V, J and clone size, and the DNA gave D and trimming. The sample includes around 240,000 clones, roughly 84% of them seen just once. This clone was detected once. What was sequenced was peripheral blood. The V gene is TRBV11-2, the J gene TRBJ1-6; possibly TRBD1 for D (6 bases). The sequence was collected from a middle-aged woman who had recovered from COVID-19. CDR3 in DNA: TGTGCCAGCAGCTCCCGGACAGATAATTCACCCCTCCACTTT. Its translation: CASSSRTDNSPLHF. The full variable domain, completed using reference TRBV11-2 and TRBJ1-6, is EAGVAQSPRYKIIEKRQSVAFWCNPISGHATLYWYQQILGQGPKLLIQFQNNGVVDDSQLPKDRFSAERLKGVDSTLKIQPAKLEDSAVYLCASSSRTDNSPLHFGNGTRLTVT.